Below are 3 T cell receptor beta chains sequenced from a single sample in a study of CD8 T cells in ankylosing spondylitis. TCRdb called the 5' RACE reads again in MiXCR, with one record for every CDR3 protein. Of 340,000 or so distinct CDR3 sequences listed, roughly 14% were seen once; the top ten hold about 1%. Source material: blood, either unsorted or a sorted T cell fraction (not recorded which). All receptors come from a male donor with ankylosing spondylitis or in good health (not recorded which).

This clonotype was seen only a few times. V usage is TRBV5-4 and J usage is TRBJ2-7; 12 bases map to TRBD1. Germline V gene data show CDR1 as SGHNT and CDR2 as YYREEE (reference sequence). The CDR3 runs to 15 residues. V lost 3 bases to trimming and J lost 3 bases; unmatched junction nucleotides: 4. Here the CDR3 reads CASSSGTGGHYEQYF. In DNA form, the CDR3 reads TGTGCCAGCAGCTCCGGGACAGGGGGCCACTACGAGCAGTACTTC.

This clonotype has only a few counts. V usage is TRBV6-2 or TRBV6-3 and J usage is TRBJ1-5, with a weak D call TRBD1 (5 bases). This CDR3 is 17 amino acids long. V gave up 6 bases and J gave up 4 bases, with 22 bases separating them. Germline V gene data show CDR1 as MNHEY and CDR2 as SVGEGT. CDR3 nucleotides: TGTGCCAGCAGCCCTACCCTGGAGACAGTGAGGAATCAGCCCCAGCATTTT. Translated: CASSPTLETVRNQPQHF.

This clonotype has at least ten counts. The CDR3 loop is CASRQNTEAFF. For the CDR3, the DNA is TGTGCCAGCAGGCAGAACACTGAAGCTTTCTTT. The chain has TRBV7-8 and TRBJ1-1; no definite D call. Between the trimmed V and J ends, which lost 6 bases and 1 base, there was a span of 3 bases. The CDR3 is 11 residues long. In germline, CDR1 is SGHVS, CDR2 FQNEAQ.